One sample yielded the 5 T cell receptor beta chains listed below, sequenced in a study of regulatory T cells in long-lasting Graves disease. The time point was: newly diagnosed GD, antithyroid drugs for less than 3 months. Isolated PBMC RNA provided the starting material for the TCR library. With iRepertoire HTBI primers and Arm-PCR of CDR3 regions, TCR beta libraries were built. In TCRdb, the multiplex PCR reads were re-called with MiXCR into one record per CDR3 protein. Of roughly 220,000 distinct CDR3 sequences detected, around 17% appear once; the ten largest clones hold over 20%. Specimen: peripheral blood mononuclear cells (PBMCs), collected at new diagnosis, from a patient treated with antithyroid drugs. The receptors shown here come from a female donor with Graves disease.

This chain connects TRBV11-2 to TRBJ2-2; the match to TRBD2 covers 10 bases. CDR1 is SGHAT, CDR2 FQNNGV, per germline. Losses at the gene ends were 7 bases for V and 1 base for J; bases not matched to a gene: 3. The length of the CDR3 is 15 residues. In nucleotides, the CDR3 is TGTGCCAGCATCAGGACTAGCGGGAACACCGGGGAGCTGTTTTTT. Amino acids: CASIRTSGNTGELFF.

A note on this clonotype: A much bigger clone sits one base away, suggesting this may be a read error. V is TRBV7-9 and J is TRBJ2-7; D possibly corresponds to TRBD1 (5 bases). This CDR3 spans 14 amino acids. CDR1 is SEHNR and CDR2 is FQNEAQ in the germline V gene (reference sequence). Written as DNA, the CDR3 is TGTGCCAGCAGCTTAGATCAGGGTACCTACGGGCAGTACTTC. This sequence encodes CASSLDQGTYGQYF. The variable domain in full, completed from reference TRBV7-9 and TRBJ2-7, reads DTGVSQNPRHKITKRGQNVTFRCDPISEHNRLYWYRQTLGQGPEFLTYFQNEAQLEKSRLLSDRFSAERPKGSFSTLEIQRTEQGDSAMYLCASSLDQGTYGQYFGPGTRLTVT.

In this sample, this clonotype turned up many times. CDR3 residues: CASSSGTTNTGELFF. In DNA, the CDR3 is TGTGCCAGCAGTTCCGGGACGACGAACACCGGGGAGCTGTTTTTT. The chain employs TRBV27 and TRBJ2-2; TRBD1 or TRBD2 may be the D gene (5 bases each). V was clipped by 4 bases and J by 0 bases, with 9 bases between them. The CDR3 contains 15 residues. The germline CDR1 and CDR2 sequences are MNHEY and SMNVEV (reference sequence).

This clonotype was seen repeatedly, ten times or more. The CDR3 DNA follows: TGTGCCAGCAGCTTAGACAGGGGCGAGCAGTACTTC. Amino acid sequence: CASSLDRGEQYF. The rearrangement links TRBV7-2 to TRBJ2-7; 7 bases fit TRBD1. V dropped 1 base and J dropped 6; count of bases not matched to a gene: 0. The CDR3 contains 12 residues. The germline V gene has CDR1 SGHTA and CDR2 FQGNSA.

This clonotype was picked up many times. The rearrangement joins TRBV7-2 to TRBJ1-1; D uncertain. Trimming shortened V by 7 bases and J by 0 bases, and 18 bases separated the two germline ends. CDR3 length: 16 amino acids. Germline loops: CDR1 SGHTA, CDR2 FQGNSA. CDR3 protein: CASKPTLGGMNTEAFF. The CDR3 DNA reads TGTGCCAGCAAGCCTACTCTGGGTGGCATGAACACTGAAGCTTTCTTT.